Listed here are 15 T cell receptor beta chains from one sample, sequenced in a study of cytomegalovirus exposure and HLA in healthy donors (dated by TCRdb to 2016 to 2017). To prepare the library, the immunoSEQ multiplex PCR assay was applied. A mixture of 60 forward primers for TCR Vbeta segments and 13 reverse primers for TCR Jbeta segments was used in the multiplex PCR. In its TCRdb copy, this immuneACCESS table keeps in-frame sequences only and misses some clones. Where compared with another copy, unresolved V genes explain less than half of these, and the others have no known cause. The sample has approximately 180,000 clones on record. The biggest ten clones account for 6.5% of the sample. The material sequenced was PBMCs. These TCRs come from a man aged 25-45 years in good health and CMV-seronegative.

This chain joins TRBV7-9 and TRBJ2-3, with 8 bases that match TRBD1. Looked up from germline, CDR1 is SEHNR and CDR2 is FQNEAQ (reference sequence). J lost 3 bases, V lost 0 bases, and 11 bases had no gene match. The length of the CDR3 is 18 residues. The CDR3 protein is CASSLAGIQGARTDTQYF. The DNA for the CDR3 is TGTGCCAGCAGCTTAGCGGGGATTCAGGGGGCGAGGACAGATACGCAGTATTTT.

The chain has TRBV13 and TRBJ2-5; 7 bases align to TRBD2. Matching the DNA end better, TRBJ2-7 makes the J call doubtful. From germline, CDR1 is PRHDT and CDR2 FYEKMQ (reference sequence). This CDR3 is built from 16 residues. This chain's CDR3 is CASSKVAGATSYEQYF. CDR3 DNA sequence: TGTGCCAGCAGCAAGGTAGCGGGTGCTACCTCCTACGAGCAGTACTTC.

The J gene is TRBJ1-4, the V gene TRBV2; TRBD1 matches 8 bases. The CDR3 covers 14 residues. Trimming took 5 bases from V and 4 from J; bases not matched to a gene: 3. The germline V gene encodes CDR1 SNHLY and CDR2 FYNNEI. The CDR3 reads CASSWTGNNEKLFF. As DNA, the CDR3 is TGTGCCAGCAGTTGGACAGGGAATAATGAAAAACTGTTTTTT.

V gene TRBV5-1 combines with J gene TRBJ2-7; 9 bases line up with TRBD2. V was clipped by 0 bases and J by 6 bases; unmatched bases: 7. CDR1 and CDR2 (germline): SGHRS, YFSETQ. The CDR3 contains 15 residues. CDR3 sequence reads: CASSLDVAGVGEQYF. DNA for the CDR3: TGCGCCAGCAGCTTGGATGTAGCGGGAGTAGGCGAGCAGTACTTC.

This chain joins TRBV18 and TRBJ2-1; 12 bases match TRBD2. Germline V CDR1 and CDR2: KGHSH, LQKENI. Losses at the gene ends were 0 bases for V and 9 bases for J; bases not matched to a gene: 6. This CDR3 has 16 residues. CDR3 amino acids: CASSPPGLAGGLEQFF. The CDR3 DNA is TGTGCCAGCTCACCACCGGGGCTAGCGGGAGGGCTTGAGCAGTTCTTC. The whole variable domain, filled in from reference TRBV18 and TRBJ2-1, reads NAGVMQNPRHLVRRRGQEARLRCSPMKGHSHVYWYRQLPEEGLKFMVYLQKENIIDESGMPKERFSAEFPKEGPSILRIQQVVRGDSAAYFCASSPPGLAGGLEQFFGPGTRLTVL.

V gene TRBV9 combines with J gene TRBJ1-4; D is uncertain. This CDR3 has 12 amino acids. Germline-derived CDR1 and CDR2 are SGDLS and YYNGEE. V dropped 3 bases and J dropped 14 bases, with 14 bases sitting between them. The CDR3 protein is CASSGNSGFLFF. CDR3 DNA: TGTGCCAGCAGCGGAAACTCGGGATTTCTGTTTTTT.

The CDR3, as DNA: TGTGCCAGCAGCGTACGGACTGTTTTAAATGAGCAGTTCTTC. It yields the protein CASSVRTVLNEQFF. This chain links TRBV5-5 with TRBJ2-1; tentative D call: TRBD2 (5 bases). The CDR3 sequence is 14 residues long. Germline CDR1 reads SGHKS; CDR2 reads YYEKEE (reference sequence). V lost 4 bases and J 7 bases, leaving 15 bases between the germline ends. The complete variable domain, with remaining parts taken from reference TRBV5-5 and TRBJ2-1, reads DAGVTQSPTHLIKTRGQQVTLRCSPISGHKSVSWYQQVLGQGPQFIFQYYEKEERGRGNFPDRFSARQFPNYSSELNVNALLLGDSALYLCASSVRTVLNEQFFGPGTRLTVL.

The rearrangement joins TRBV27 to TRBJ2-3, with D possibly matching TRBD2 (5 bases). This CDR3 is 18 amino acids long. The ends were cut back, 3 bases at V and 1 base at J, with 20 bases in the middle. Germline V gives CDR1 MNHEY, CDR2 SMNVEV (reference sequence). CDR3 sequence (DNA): TGTGCCAGCAGTTTCCTTCCTCCGTTGCGGGTCCGCACAGATACGCAGTATTTT. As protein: CASSFLPPLRVRTDTQYF.

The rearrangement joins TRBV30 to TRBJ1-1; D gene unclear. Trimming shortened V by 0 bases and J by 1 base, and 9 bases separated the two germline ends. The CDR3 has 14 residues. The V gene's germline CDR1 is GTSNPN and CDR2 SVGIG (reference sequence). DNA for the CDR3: TGTGCCTGGAGTGTTATTCTAGCGAACACTGAAGCTTTCTTT. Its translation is CAWSVILANTEAFF. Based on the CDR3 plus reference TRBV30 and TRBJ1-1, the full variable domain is SQTIHQWPATLVQPVGSPLSLECTVEGTSNPNLYWYRQAAGRGLQLLFYSVGIGQISSEVPQNLSASRPQDRQFILSSKKLLLSDSGFYLCAWSVILANTEAFFGQGTRLTVV.

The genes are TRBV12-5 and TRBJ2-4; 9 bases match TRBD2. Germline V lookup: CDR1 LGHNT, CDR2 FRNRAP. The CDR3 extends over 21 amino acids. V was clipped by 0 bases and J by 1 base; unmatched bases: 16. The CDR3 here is CASGLVLRDPAGGPAKNIQYF. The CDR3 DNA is TGTGCTAGTGGTTTGGTACTTAGGGATCCAGCGGGGGGTCCCGCCAAAAACATTCAGTACTTC. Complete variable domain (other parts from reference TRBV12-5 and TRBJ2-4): DARVTQTPRHKVTEMGQEVTMRCQPILGHNTVFWYRQTMMQGLELLAYFRNRAPLDDSGMPKDRFSAEMPDATLATLKIQPSEPRDSAVYFCASGLVLRDPAGGPAKNIQYFGAGTRLSVL.

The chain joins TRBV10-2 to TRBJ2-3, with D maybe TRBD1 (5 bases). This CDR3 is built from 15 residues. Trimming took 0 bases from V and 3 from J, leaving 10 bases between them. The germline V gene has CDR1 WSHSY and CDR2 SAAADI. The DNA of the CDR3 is TGCGCCAGCAGTGAGTCGGCCAGGGTAACAGATACGCAGTATTTT. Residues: CASSESARVTDTQYF.

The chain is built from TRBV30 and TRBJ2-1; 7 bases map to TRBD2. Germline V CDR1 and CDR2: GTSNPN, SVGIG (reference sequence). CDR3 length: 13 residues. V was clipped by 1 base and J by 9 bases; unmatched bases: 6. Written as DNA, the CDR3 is TGTGCCTGGAGTGGTGGGACGGGGGGTGAGCAGTTCTTC. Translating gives CAWSGGTGGEQFF.

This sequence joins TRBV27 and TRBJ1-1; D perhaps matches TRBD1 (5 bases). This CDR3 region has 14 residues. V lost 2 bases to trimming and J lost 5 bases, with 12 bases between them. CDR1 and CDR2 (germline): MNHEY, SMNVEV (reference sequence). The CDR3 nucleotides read TGTGCCAGCAGTTTACAGGGAGGGCAGACTGAAGCTTTCTTT. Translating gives CASSLQGGQTEAFF.

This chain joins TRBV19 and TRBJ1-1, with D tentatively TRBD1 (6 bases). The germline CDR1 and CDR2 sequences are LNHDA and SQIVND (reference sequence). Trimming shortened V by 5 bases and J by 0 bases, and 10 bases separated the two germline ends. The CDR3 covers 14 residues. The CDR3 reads CASSFRGLNTEAFF. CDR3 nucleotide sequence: TGTGCCAGTAGTTTCAGGGGACTGAACACTGAAGCTTTCTTT.

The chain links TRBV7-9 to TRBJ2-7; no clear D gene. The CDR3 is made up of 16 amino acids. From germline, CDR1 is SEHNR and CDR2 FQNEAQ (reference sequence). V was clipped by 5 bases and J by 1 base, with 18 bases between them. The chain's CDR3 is CASSIGRQIASYEQYF. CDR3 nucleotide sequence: TGTGCCAGCAGCATAGGGCGGCAGATAGCTTCCTACGAGCAGTACTTC. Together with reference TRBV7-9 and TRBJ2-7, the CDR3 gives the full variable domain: DTGVSQNPRHKITKRGQNVTFRCDPISEHNRLYWYRQTLGQGPEFLTYFQNEAQLEKSRLLSDRFSAERPKGSFSTLEIQRTEQGDSAMYLCASSIGRQIASYEQYFGPGTRLTVT.